The entry below gives a single TCR beta chain sequence along with its context. It lacks a known antigen. The sample holds no much larger clone one base away, and base qualities are not on file. In light of the paper, this sample's time point label describes: naive CD8 control sorted from an acute-time-point sample. Enrolled in the Montreal Hepatitis C Cohort (HEPCO) in Canada, the donors were people who inject drugs, and these donors were followed every 3 months. Acute primary HCV infection was defined as a positive HCV RNA or antibody test that came after a negative test within the prior 24 weeks. Antibodies against CD3, CD8 and CD45RO were used for surface staining, and dead cells were excluded with an aqua fixable dye. Roughly eight spontaneous resolvers, defined by HCV RNA clearance within 24 weeks, were included in the cohort. From thawed, previously cryostored peripheral blood mononuclear cells, CD8+ T cells were purified through negative selection performed by means of the MACS CD8+ T cell Isolation Kit. A BD FACSAria II cell sorter was used for cell sorting.

The data were obtained in a study of CD8 T cells in acute hepatitis C reinfection (dated by TCRdb to about 2021). At the level of the whole study: Both during acute infection and after viral clearance, the study profiled the TCRbeta repertoire of CD8+ T cells that were specific for the HCV NS3-1073 epitope. A few spontaneous resolvers contributed paired acute and follow-up samples. Overall results and qualifications from the work: High diversity was observed in NS3-1073 specific repertoires, and no significant differences in diversity were found between acute resolver, follow-up resolver and acute chronic samples. Because bulk sequencing covered only the TCRbeta chain, the alphabeta pairing of the public clonotypes could not be determined. Chronically infected subjects had no follow-up repertoires because NS3-1073 specific cells were too rare to sort. Approximately twelve public clonotypes were identified irrespective of outcome, and one of the public clonotypes used V04-02/J02-02. Preferential use of the TRBV04 and TRBV06 gene families was observed in all groups, and this preferential usage was not explained by overrepresentation in the naive pool. Few CDR3 sequences were shared with other epitopes, and differences in sequencing approaches may have limited exact matching.

The FACS-sorted cells had their genomic DNA extracted, and the commercial immunoSEQ service was used to sequence the TCRbeta chains. Per the authors' processing: ImmunoSEQ Analyzer software v3.0 and R v3.5.1 were used to analyze the repertoire data. Only productive rearrangements were analyzed, because any sequences with stop codons or out-of-frame rearrangements were filtered out. Simpson diversity, Shannon entropy, CDR3 length and nucleotide addition metrics were supplied by the sequencing provider. Based on frequency, clonotypes were placed into dominant, sub-dominant, low or lowest abundance groups, and clonotypes under 0.1% were left out of most analyses. Any CDR3 amino acid clonotype present in at least two subjects at a cumulative frequency of at least 0.5% was labeled public. The immuneACCESS repertoire file appears here via TCRdb, limited to in-frame rearrangements. These files lack a portion of the clones; in checked studies, under half of the deficit traces to unresolved V genes, and the cause of the others is not known. Clonal size and the V and J genes are those of that table, whereas D and trimming came from the DNA. This sample has 30,000 to 45,000 clones in its table, and over 75% of those were observed once. Of the sample, about a tenth falls within the top ten clones.

The germline ends are 8 bases apart after V is trimmed by 5 bases and J by 6 bases. CDR1 and CDR2 were assigned from the germline V gene as SGHVS and FNYEAQ. The CDR3, cysteine through phenylalanine, is 11 amino acids long. Of all the DNA, just the CDR3 is kept, 33 bases in frame from base 1. The rearrangement combines TRBV7-6 with TRBJ2-7, with no D gene named confidently. The receptor was isolated from a woman in her late teens or twenties who spontaneously cleared hepatitis C infection. Source material: naive CD8+ T cells from PBMCs. The sample's cell subset or site label, in plain terms: sorted total naive CD45RO-negative CD8+ T cells. The CDR3 reads CASSPMTEQYF. The DNA sequence reads TGTGCCAGCAGCCCCATGACCGAGCAGTACTTC.